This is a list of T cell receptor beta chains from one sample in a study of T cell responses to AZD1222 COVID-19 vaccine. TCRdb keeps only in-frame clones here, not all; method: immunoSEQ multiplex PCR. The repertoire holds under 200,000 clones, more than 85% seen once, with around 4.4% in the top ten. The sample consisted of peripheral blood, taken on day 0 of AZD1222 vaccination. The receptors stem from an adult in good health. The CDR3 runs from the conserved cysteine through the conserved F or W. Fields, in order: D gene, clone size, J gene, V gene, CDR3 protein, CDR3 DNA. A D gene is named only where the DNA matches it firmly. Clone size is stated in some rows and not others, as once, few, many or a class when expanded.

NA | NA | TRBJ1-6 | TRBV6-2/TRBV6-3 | CASSYGQMNSPLHF | TGTGCCAGCAGTTACGGACAGATGAATTCACCCCTCCACTTT
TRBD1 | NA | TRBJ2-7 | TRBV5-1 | CASSLATGAILLHEQYF | TGCGCCAGCAGCTTGGCCACAGGGGCAATTTTACTACACGAGCAGTACTTC
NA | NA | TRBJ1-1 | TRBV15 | CATSRLQAPNTEAFF | TGTGCCACCAGCAGGTTACAGGCGCCGAACACTGAAGCTTTCTTT
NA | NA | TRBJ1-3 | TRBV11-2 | CASSFNPGPSSGNTIYF | TGTGCCAGCAGCTTCAACCCGGGACCTTCCTCTGGAAACACCATATATTTT
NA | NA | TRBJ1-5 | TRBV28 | CASKSPGGKNNQPQHF | TGTGCCAGCAAGTCACCCGGGGGGAAGAACAATCAGCCCCAGCATTTT
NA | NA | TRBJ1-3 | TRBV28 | CASSPLRQGGNTIYF | TGTGCCAGCAGCCCCCTGAGGCAGGGCGGAAACACCATATATTTT
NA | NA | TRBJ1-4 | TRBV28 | CASSFGGTNEKLFF | TGTGCCAGCAGTTTTGGCGGTACTAATGAAAAACTGTTTTTT
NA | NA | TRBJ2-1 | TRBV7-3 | CASSLSPGTLNEQFF | TGTGCCAGCAGCTTGTCGCCTGGGACCCTCAATGAGCAGTTCTTC
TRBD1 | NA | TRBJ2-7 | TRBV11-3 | CASRNRGYEQYF | TGTGCCAGCAGGAACAGGGGCTACGAGCAGTACTTC
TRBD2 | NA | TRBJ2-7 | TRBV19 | CASSPQTSGSSYEQYF | TGTGCCAGTAGTCCCCAGACTAGCGGTTCCTCCTACGAGCAGTACTTC
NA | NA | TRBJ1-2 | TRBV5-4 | CASSPDRLGLNENYGYTF | TGTGCCAGCAGCCCCGATAGGCTGGGACTGAACGAAAACTATGGCTACACCTTC
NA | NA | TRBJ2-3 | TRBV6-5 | CASSYSISGLTDTQYF | TGTGCCAGCAGTTACTCGATCAGCGGCCTCACAGATACGCAGTATTTT
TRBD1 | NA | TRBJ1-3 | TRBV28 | CASSLQDRGGNTIYF | TGTGCCAGCAGTTTACAGGACAGGGGAGGAAACACCATATATTTT
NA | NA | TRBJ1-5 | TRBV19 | CASTLGEGLSNQPQHF | TGTGCCAGTACCCTCGGGGAGGGTTTAAGCAATCAGCCCCAGCATTTT
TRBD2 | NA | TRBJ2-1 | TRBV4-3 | CASSYGLAAYNEQFF | TGCGCCAGCAGTTATGGACTAGCGGCTTACAATGAGCAGTTCTTC
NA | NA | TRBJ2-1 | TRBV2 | CASSRVGDGNEQFF | TGTGCCAGCAGTAGGGTTGGGGACGGGAATGAGCAGTTCTTC
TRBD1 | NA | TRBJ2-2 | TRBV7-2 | CASSSGTGGNTGELFF | TGTGCCAGCAGCTCCGGGACAGGGGGCAACACCGGGGAGCTGTTTTTT
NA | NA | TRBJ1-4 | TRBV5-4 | CASSLGTENEKLFF | TGTGCCAGCAGCTTGGGGACAGAGAATGAAAAACTGTTTTTT
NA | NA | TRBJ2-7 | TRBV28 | CASSPPPFSYEQYF | TGTGCCAGCAGTCCTCCCCCGTTCTCCTACGAGCAGTACTTC
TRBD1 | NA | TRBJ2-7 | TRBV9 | CASSVGQGAYEQYF | TGTGCCAGCAGCGTAGGACAGGGTGCCTACGAGCAGTACTTC
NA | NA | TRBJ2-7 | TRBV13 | CASSQVSVTSYEQYF | TGTGCCAGCAGTCAGGTTAGCGTAACCTCCTACGAGCAGTACTTC
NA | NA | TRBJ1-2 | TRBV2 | CASSDGNYGYTF | TGTGCCAGCAGTGACGGGAACTATGGCTACACCTTC
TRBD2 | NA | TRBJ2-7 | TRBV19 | CASSHGLAVYEQYF | TGTGCCAGTAGTCATGGACTAGCGGTCTACGAGCAGTACTTC
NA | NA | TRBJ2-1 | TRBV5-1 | CASSSWDGGYNEQFF | TGCGCCAGCAGCTCCTGGGACGGAGGATACAATGAGCAGTTCTTC
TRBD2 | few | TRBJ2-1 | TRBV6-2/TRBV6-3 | CASSYLAEEQFF | TGTGCCAGCAGTTACCTAGCGGAGGAGCAGTTCTTC
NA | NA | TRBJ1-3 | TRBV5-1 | CASSLVAAQGNTIYF | TGCGCCAGCAGCTTGGTTGCAGCCCAAGGAAACACCATATATTTT
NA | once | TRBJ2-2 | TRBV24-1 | CATRAFYTGELFF | TGTGCCACCAGGGCCTTTTACACCGGGGAGCTGTTTTTT
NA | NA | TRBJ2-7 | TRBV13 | CASSSMEGSSYEQYF | TGTGCCAGCAGCTCTATGGAGGGGAGCTCCTACGAGCAGTACTTC
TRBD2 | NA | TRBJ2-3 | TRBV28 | CASRGEGLGADTQYF | TGTGCCAGCAGGGGGGAGGGCCTGGGTGCAGATACGCAGTATTTT
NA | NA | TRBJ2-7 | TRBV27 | CASSLSVHLAYEQYF | TGTGCCAGCAGTTTATCAGTTCACCTCGCCTACGAGCAGTACTTC
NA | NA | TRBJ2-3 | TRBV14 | CASSRSFGDTQYF | TGTGCCAGCAGCCGAAGTTTCGGGGATACGCAGTATTTT
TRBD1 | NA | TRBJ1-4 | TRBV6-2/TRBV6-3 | CASSPAGGGEKLFF | TGTGCCAGCAGTCCAGCAGGGGGCGGTGAAAAACTGTTTTTT
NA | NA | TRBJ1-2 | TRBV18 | CASSPSEGNYGYTF | TGTGCCAGCTCACCGAGCGAGGGTAACTATGGCTACACCTTC
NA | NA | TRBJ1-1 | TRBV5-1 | CASSLGGNPEAFF | TGCGCCAGCAGCTTGGGAGGGAACCCTGAAGCTTTCTTT
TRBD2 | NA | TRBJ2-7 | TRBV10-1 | CASQREGEDEQYF | TGCGCCAGTCAGCGGGAGGGTGAGGACGAGCAGTACTTC
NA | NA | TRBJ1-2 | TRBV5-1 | CASSLAPGALNYGYTF | TGCGCCAGCAGCTTGGCCCCAGGGGCTTTGAACTATGGCTACACCTTC
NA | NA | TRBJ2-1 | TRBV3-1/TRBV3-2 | CASSQGWGRYDNEQFF | TGTGCCAGCAGCCAAGGGTGGGGGAGATATGACAATGAGCAGTTCTTC
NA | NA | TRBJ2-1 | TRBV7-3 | CASSPGAGGINEQFF | TGTGCCAGCAGCCCCGGGGCAGGCGGCATCAATGAGCAGTTCTTC
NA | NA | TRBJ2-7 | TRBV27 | CASSLYNRVDEQYF | TGTGCCAGCAGTTTATATAATAGGGTGGACGAGCAGTACTTC
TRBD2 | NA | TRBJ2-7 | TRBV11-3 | CASSLSKRELTYEQYF | TGTGCCAGCAGCTTATCCAAGCGGGAGCTCACCTACGAGCAGTACTTC
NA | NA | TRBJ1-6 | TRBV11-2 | CASSWGENSPLHF | TGTGCCAGCAGCTGGGGGGAAAATTCACCCCTCCACTTT
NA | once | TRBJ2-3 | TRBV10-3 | CAISESGEAATDTQYF | TGTGCCATCAGTGAGTCGGGAGAAGCGGCGACAGATACGCAGTATTTT
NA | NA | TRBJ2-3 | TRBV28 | CASRSYWGKDADTQYF | TGTGCCAGCAGAAGCTACTGGGGAAAGGATGCAGATACGCAGTATTTT
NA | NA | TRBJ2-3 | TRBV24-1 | CATSDLGGTSTDTQYF | TGTGCCACCAGTGATTTGGGCGGTACGAGCACAGATACGCAGTATTTT
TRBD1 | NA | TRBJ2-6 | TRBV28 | CASYPRATGGYGANVLTF | TGTGCCAGCTATCCCCGGGCGACAGGGGGGTATGGGGCCAACGTCCTGACTTTC
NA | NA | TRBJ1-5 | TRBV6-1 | CASSEGRLEPQHF | TGTGCCAGCAGTGAAGGGAGGCTGGAGCCCCAGCATTTT
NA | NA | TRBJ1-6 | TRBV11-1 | CASSWTGFNSPLHF | TGTGCCAGCAGCTGGACGGGTTTCAATTCACCCCTCCACTTT
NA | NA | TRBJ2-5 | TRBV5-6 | CASTYEETQYF | TGTGCCAGCACCTATGAAGAGACCCAGTACTTC
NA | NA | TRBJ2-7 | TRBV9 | CASSAQDLSSYEQYF | TGTGCCAGCAGCGCCCAGGACTTGAGCTCCTACGAGCAGTACTTC
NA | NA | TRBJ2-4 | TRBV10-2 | CASSWPRHIQYF | TGCGCCAGCAGTTGGCCCAGACACATTCAGTACTTC
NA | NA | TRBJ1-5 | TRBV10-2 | CARRGQGRLHTHDALCSNQPQHF | TGCGCCAGACGGGGGCAGGGAAGGTTACACACTCATGATGCACTGTGTAGCAATCAGCCCCAGCATTTT
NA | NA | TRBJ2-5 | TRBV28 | CASSHWPQQVDQETQYF | TGTGCCAGCAGTCATTGGCCCCAACAGGTAGACCAAGAGACCCAGTACTTC
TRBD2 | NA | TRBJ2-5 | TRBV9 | CASSVALAGGWETQYF | TGTGCCAGCAGCGTAGCTCTGGCGGGAGGGTGGGAGACCCAGTACTTC